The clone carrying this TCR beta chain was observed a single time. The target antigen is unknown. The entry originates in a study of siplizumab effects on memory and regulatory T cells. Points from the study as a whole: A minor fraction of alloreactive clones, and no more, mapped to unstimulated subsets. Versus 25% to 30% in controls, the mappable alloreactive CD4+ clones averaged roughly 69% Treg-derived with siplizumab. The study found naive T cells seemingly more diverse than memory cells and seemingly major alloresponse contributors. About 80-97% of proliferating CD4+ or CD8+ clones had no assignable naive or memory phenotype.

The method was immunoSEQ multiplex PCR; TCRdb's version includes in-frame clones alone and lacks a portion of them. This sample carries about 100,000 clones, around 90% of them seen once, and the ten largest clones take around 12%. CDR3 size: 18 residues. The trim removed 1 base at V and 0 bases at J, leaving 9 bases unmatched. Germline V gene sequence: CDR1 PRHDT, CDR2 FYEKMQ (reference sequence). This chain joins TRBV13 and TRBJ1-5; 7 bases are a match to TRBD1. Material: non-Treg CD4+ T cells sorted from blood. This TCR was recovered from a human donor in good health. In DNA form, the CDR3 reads TGTGCCAGCAGCTTAGATGGGGACAGCGAAGATAGCAATCAGCCCCAGCATTTT. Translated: CASSLDGDSEDSNQPQHF.